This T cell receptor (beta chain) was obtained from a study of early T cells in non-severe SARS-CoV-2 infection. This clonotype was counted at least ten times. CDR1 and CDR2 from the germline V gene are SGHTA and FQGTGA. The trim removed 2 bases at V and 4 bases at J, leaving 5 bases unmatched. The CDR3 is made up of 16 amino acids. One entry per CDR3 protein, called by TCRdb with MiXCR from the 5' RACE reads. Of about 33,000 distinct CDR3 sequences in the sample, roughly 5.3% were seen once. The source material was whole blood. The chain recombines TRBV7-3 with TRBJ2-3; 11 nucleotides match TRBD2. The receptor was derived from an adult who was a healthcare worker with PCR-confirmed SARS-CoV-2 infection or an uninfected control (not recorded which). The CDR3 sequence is CASSLLAGGEADTQYF. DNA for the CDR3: TGTGCCAGCAGCTTATTAGCGGGAGGGGAGGCAGATACGCAGTATTTT.